These 17 T cell receptor beta chains were sequenced from one sample in a study of T cells in women clearing cervical HPV infection. Data came from immunoSEQ multiplex PCR; TCRdb stores just in-frame clones and leaves some out. This table lists tens of thousands of clones. The source material was blood buffy coat. These TCRs come from a woman between 18 and 70 years old with a cervical HPV16 infection that either progressed to CIN3+ or cleared (not recorded which).

Points on this clone: The read falls 3 residues short of the CDR3 end, and the missing part is taken from the germline J gene. J is TRBJ1-2 and V is TRBV11-1; the D is unclear. This CDR3 is built from 13 residues. Germline CDR1 reads SGHAT; CDR2 reads FQDESV (reference sequence). The covered CDR3 bases are TGTGCCAGCAGCTTAGGCCTCGCGGGCGAC. Translated: CASSLGLAGD. The full CDR3 protein is CASSLGLAGDYTF.

On this clone itself: The CDR3 end lies 3 residues beyond the end of the read and is filled in from the germline J gene. The rearrangement joins TRBV19 to TRBJ1-2, with a tentative D call TRBD1 (6 bases). The CDR3 covers 14 residues. The V gene's germline CDR1 is LNHDA and CDR2 SQIVND (reference sequence). The CDR3 here is CASSTQGQADTYTF. Partial CDR3 DNA: TGTGCCAGTAGTACACAGGGCCAGGCAGATACC. Complete variable domain (other parts from reference TRBV19 and TRBJ1-2): DGGITQSPKYLFRKEGQNVTLSCEQNLNHDAMYWYRQDPGQGLRLIYYSQIVNDFQKGDIAEGYSVSREKKESFPLTVTSAQKNPTAFYLCASSTQGQADTYTFGSGTRLTVV.

This clone is called medium-sized based on its frequency. The read is 3 residues too short to cover the CDR3 end, so that end is filled in from the germline J gene. The rearrangement links TRBV19 to TRBJ2-3; 9 nucleotides match TRBD2. V dropped 5 bases and J dropped 6; count of bases not matched to a gene: 21. Germline CDR1 and CDR2: LNHDA and SQIVND (reference sequence). This CDR3 is 19 amino acids long. The DNA read from the CDR3 is TGTGCCAGTAGTCCAACTCCCGCCGGGACTAGCCGGCTTGAGGATACG. It encodes CASSPTPAGTSRLEDT. The full-length CDR3 reads as CASSPTPAGTSRLEDTQYF.

This CDR3 reads CASSPTGQGNGYTF. CDR3 bases read: TGTGCCAGCAGTCCAACGGGACAGGGGAATGGC. The chain carries TRBV7-9 and TRBJ1-2; 10 nucleotides align to TRBD1. The read ends 3 residues before the CDR3 terminus; that terminus is restored from the germline J gene. The CDR3 is made up of 14 amino acids. Per germline, CDR1 SEHNR and CDR2 FQNEAQ (reference sequence). V lost 6 bases to trimming and J lost 6 bases; unmatched junction nucleotides: 7.

About this clone itself: The read gets to within 3 residues of the CDR3 end, and the germline J gene fills in the rest. This chain joins TRBV24-1 and TRBJ1-2; D ambiguous. There are 12 residues in the CDR3. Germline V gives CDR1 KGHDR, CDR2 SFDVKD. V was clipped by 1 base and J by 6 bases, with 5 bases between them. CDR3 in amino acids: CATSDLADGYTF. CDR3 bases read: TGTGCCACCAGTGATTTAGCCGATGGC.

The CDR3 loop reads CASREDNYGQYF. The DNA read from the CDR3 is TGTGCCAGTAGGGAGGATAACTATGGT. The J gene is TRBJ2-4, the V gene TRBV19; TRBD2 might be the D (5 bases). The read ends 3 residues before the CDR3 terminus; that terminus is restored from the germline J gene. The CDR3 is 12 residues long. Germline V gives CDR1 LNHDA, CDR2 SQIVND (reference sequence).

Points on this clone: The read terminates 3 residues before the CDR3 end, so the remaining end is supplied by the germline J gene. J is TRBJ2-4 and V is TRBV24-1; 7 bases map to TRBD1. The CDR3 length is 17 residues. Trimming at V came to 8 bases and at J to 0 bases, leaving 12 bases not matched to a gene. Germline V gives CDR1 KGHDR, CDR2 SFDVKD. The CDR3 is CATKTGLPSVAKNIQYF. The sequenced part of the CDR3 DNA is TGTGCCACCAAGACAGGGCTGCCTAGTGTAGCCAAAAACATT.

As concerns this clone: The CDR3 end falls 3 residues outside the read, so it is completed with the germline J gene. This chain links TRBV20-1 with TRBJ2-2; 9 nucleotides align to TRBD2. Germline V gene data show CDR1 as DFQATT and CDR2 as SNEGSKA (reference sequence). After removal of 6 bases from V and 4 bases from J, the junction contained 6 bases not matched to a gene. This CDR3 has 14 amino acids. The covered CDR3 bases are TGCAGTGCCCCCCCACTAGCGGGCACCGGGGAG. It specifies CSAPPLAGTGE. The full-length CDR3 reads as CSAPPLAGTGELFF.

Notes on this clone: The CDR3 end lies 3 residues beyond the end of the read and is filled in from the germline J gene. V and J are TRBV7-3 and TRBJ2-1; TRBD2 matches 8 bases. The V segment lost 4 bases and the J segment 7 bases; nucleotides outside the gene matches: 3. CDR1 is SGHTA, CDR2 FQGTGA, per germline. CDR3 length: 13 residues. CDR3 amino acids: CASSSTSENEQFF. CDR3 DNA, as far as it was read: TGTGCCAGCAGCTCGACTAGCGAGAATGAG.

A note on this clone: The read terminates 3 residues before the CDR3 end, so the remaining end is supplied by the germline J gene. The chain recombines TRBV19 with TRBJ2-2; 8 nucleotides align to TRBD1. In germline, CDR1 is LNHDA, CDR2 SQIVND (reference sequence). The CDR3 spans 15 residues. The CDR3 sequence is CASSIGGQGGEKLFF. The sequenced part of the CDR3 DNA is TGTGCCAGTAGTATAGGAGGACAGGGCGGAGAAAAG. Full variable domain (remainder filled in from reference TRBV19 and TRBJ2-2): DGGITQSPKYLFRKEGQNVTLSCEQNLNHDAMYWYRQDPGQGLRLIYYSQIVNDFQKGDIAEGYSVSREKKESFPLTVTSAQKNPTAFYLCASSIGGQGGEKLFFGEGSRLTVL.

About this clone itself: Read coverage stops 3 residues before the CDR3 terminus; the germline J gene supplies the remainder. The rearrangement links TRBV2 to TRBJ1-1; weak D call: TRBD1 (5 bases). This CDR3 has 12 residues. Per the germline V gene, CDR1 is SNHLY and CDR2 is FYNNEI. The V end was cut by 6 bases, the J end by 7 bases, with 12 bases between. The CDR3 reads CASSELGGEAFF. The CDR3 bases that were read are TGTGCCAGCAGCGAGCTGGGGGGTGAA.

A remark on this clone: The read terminates 3 residues ahead of where the CDR3 ends, so the germline J gene completes it. This chain joins TRBV13 and TRBJ2-7; 11 nucleotides match TRBD1. Germline V gives CDR1 PRHDT, CDR2 FYEKMQ (reference sequence). There are 15 residues in the CDR3. V gave up 0 bases and J gave up 6 bases; unmatched junction bases: 4. The sequenced CDR3 bases are TGTGCCAGCAGCTTAGGGGGACAGGGGGTACTCGAG. It is translated as CASSLGGQGVLE. The entire CDR3 sequence reads CASSLGGQGVLEQYF.

On this clone itself: The CDR3 end is not reached by the read, which stops 3 residues before it; the germline J gene fills it in. The chain links TRBV28 to TRBJ2-7, with 9 bases that match TRBD2. The trim removed 2 bases at V and 2 bases at J, leaving 4 bases unmatched. Germline lookup yields CDR1 MDHEN and CDR2 SYDVKM. The CDR3 has 15 residues. This CDR3 reads CASSLGLAGPYEQYF. The covered CDR3 bases are TGTGCCAGCAGTTTAGGGCTAGCGGGACCCTACGAG.

Concerning this clone itself: The read ends 3 residues before the CDR3 terminus; that terminus is restored from the germline J gene. This chain links TRBV10-3 with TRBJ2-3, with 8 bases aligning to TRBD1. The CDR3 loop spans 13 amino acids. Germline CDR1 is ENHRY and CDR2 is SYGVKD. CDR3 DNA (partial): TGTGCCGCAACGACAGGGGTTACCGTACCG. This encodes CAATTGVTVP. The full CDR3 is CAATTGVTVPQYF.

Concerning this clone: The missing CDR3 end, 3 residues past where the read stops, is filled in from the germline J gene. The chain is built from TRBV6-2 or TRBV6-3 and TRBJ2-5, with 8 bases identical to TRBD1. Per the germline V gene, CDR1 is MNHEY and CDR2 is SVGEGT. V shed 2 bases and J 7 bases; nucleotides not matched to a gene: 9. The CDR3 contains 15 residues. CDR3 sequence: CASSYGRTGLGTQYF. The sequenced part of the CDR3 DNA is TGTGCCAGCAGTTACGGACGGACAGGGCTGGGGACC.

As concerns this clone: The CDR3 end lies 3 residues beyond the end of the read and is filled in from the germline J gene. This chain connects TRBV13 to TRBJ1-2; 11 nucleotides match TRBD1. This CDR3 has 15 amino acids. J lost 4 bases, V lost 5 bases, and 6 bases had no gene match. The germline gives CDR1 PRHDT, CDR2 FYEKMQ (reference sequence). CDR3 DNA, as far as it was read: TGTGCCAGCAGCCAAAGGGACAGGGGGGTCTATGGC. This translates into CASSQRDRGVYG. The whole CDR3 is CASSQRDRGVYGYTF.

A note on this clone: From the germline J gene comes the end of the CDR3, since the read stops 3 residues before it. The chain employs TRBV19 and TRBJ2-3; a weak D match, TRBD1 (6 bases). This CDR3 contains 16 residues. Germline V gene lookup returns CDR1 LNHDA and CDR2 SQIVND (reference sequence). The CDR3 loop reads CASSIGLRDTQETQYF. CDR3 DNA (partial): TGTGCCAGTAGTATAGGCCTCCGGGACACACAAGAGACG.